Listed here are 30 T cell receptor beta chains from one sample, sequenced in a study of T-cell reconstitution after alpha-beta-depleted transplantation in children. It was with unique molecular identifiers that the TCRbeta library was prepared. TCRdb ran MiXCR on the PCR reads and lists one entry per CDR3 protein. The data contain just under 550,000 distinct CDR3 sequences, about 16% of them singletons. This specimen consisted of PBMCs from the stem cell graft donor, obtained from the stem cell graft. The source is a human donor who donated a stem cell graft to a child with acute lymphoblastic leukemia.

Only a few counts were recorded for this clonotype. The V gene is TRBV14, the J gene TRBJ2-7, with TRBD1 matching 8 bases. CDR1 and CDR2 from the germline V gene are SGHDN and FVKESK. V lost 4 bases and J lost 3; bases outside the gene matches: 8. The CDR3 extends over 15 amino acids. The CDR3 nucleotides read TGTGCCAGCAGCCTCACACCGACAGGGGACTACGAGCAGTACTTC. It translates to CASSLTPTGDYEQYF.

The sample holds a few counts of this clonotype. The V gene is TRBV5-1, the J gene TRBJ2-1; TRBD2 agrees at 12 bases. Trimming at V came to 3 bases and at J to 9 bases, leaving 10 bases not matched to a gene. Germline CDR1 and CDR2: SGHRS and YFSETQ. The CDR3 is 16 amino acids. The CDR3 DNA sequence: TGCGCCAGCAGCTGGGAGACTAGCGGGAGAGGGTTTGAGCAGTTCTTC. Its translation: CASSWETSGRGFEQFF.

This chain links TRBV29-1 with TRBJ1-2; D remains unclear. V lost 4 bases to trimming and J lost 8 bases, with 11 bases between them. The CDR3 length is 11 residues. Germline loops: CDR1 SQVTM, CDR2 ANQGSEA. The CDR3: CSVGRSGGYTF. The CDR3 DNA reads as TGCAGCGTTGGCCGGTCTGGGGGCTACACCTTC.

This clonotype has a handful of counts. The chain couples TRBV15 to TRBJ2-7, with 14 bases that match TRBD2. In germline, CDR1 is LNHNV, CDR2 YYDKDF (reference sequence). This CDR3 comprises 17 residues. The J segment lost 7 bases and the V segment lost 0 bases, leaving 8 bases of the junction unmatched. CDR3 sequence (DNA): TGTGCCACCAGCAGAGACGTGTTCGGGACTAGCGGGAGTGAGCAGTACTTC. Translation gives CATSRDVFGTSGSEQYF.

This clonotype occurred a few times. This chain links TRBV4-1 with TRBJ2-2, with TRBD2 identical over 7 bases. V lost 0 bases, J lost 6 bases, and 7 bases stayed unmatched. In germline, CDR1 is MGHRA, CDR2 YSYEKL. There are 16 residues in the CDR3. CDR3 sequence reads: CASSQDPGLAAGELFF. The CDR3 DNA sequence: TGCGCCAGCAGCCAAGACCCCGGGCTAGCGGCCGGGGAGCTGTTTTTT.

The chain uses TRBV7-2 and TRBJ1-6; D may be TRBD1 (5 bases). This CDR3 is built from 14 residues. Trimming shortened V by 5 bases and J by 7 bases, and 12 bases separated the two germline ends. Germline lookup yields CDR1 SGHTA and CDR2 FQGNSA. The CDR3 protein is CASSPGRINSPLHF. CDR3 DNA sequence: TGTGCCAGCAGCCCGGGACGGATAAATTCACCCCTCCACTTT.

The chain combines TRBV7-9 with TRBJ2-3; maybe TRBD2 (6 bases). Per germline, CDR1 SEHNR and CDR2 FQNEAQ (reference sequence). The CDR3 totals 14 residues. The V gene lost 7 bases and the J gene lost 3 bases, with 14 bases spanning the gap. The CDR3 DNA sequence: TGTGCCAGCAAAAGGGTGGAGGGGACAGATACGCAGTATTTT. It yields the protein CASKRVEGTDTQYF.

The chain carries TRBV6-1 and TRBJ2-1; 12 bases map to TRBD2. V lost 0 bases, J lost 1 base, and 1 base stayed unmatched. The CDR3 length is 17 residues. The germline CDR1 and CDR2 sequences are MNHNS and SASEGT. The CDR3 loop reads CASSEALAGGSYNEQFF. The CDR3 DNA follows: TGTGCCAGCAGTGAAGCCCTAGCGGGAGGGTCCTACAATGAGCAGTTCTTC.

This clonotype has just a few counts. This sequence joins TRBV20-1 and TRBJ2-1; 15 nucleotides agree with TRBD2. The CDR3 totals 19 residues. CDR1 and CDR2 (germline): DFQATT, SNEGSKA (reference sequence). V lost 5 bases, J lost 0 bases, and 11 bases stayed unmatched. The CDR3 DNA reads TGCAGTGCTCCAGAGATGGGACTAGCGGGAGGCTCCTCCTACAATGAGCAGTTCTTC. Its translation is CSAPEMGLAGGSSYNEQFF.

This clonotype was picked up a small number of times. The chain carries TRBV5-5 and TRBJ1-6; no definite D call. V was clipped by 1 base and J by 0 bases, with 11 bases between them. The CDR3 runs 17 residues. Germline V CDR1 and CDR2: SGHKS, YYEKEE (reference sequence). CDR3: CASSLSPGSSYNSPLHF. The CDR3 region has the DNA TGTGCCAGCAGCTTGAGTCCTGGGAGCTCCTATAATTCACCCCTCCACTTT.

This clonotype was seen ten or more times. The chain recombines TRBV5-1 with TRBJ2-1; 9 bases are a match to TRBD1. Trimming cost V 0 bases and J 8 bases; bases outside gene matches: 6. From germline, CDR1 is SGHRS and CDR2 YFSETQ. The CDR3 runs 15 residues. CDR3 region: CASSLEWTGEYEQFF. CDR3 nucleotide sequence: TGCGCCAGCAGCTTGGAATGGACAGGGGAATATGAGCAGTTCTTC.

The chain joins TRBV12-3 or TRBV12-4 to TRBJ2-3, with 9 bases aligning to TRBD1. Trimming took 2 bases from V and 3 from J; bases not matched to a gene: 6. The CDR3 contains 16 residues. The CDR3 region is CASSLSGTGRTDTQYF. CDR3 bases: TGTGCCAGCAGTTTATCCGGGACAGGGCGTACAGATACGCAGTATTTT.

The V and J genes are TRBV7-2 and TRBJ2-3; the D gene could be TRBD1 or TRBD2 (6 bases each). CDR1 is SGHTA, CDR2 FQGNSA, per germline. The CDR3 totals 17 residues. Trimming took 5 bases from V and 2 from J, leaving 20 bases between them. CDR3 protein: CASSLWGPASATDTQYF. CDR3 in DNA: TGTGCCAGCAGCCTCTGGGGGCCCGCTAGCGCCACAGATACGCAGTATTTT.

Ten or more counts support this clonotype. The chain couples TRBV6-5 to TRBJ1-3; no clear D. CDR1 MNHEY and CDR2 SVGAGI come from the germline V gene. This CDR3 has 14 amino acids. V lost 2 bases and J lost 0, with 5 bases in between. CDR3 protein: CASSYDTSGNTIYF. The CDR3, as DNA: TGTGCCAGCAGTTACGACACCTCTGGAAACACCATATATTTT.

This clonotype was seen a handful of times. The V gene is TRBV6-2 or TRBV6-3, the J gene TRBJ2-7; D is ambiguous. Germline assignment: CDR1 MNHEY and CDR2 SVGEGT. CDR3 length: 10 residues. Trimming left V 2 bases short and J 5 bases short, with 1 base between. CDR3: CASSYDEQYF. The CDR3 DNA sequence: TGTGCCAGCAGTTACGACGAGCAGTACTTC.

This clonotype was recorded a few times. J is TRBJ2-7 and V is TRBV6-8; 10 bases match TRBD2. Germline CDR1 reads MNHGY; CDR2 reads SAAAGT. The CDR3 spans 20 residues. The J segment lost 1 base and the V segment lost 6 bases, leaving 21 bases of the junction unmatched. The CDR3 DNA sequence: TGTGCCAGCAGAACAGGATCCGGGACTAGCGCTAACCAGGAGTCCTACGAGCAGTACTTC. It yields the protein CASRTGSGTSANQESYEQYF.

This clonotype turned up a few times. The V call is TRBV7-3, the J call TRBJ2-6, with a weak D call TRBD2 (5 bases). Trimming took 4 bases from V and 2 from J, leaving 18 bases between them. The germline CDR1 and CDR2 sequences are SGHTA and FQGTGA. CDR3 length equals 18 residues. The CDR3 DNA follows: TGTGCCAGCAGCTCAGGACTCACCACAGCCCCTGGGGCCAACGTCCTGACTTTC. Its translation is CASSSGLTTAPGANVLTF. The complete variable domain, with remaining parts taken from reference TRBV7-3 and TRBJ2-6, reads GAGVSQTPSNKVTEKGKYVELRCDPISGHTALYWYRQSLGQGPEFLIYFQGTGAADDSGLPNDRFFAVRPEGSVSTLKIQRTERGDSAVYLCASSSGLTTAPGANVLTFGAGSRLTVL.

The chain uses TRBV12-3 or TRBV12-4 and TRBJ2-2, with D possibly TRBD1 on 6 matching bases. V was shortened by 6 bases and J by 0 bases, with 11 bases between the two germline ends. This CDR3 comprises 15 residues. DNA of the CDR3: TGTGCCAGCAGCCGACAGGTATCGAACACCGGGGAGCTGTTTTTT. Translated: CASSRQVSNTGELFF.

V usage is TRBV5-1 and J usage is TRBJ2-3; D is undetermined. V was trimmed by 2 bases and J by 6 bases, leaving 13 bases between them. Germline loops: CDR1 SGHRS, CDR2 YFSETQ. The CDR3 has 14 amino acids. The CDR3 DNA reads TGCGCCAGCAGCTTAATCGGGTCTGCGGATACGCAGTATTTT. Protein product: CASSLIGSADTQYF. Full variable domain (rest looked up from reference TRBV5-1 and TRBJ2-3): KAGVTQTPRYLIKTRGQQVTLSCSPISGHRSVSWYQQTPGQGLQFLFEYFSETQRNKGNFPGRFSGRQFSNSRSEMNVSTLELGDSALYLCASSLIGSADTQYFGPGTRLTVL.

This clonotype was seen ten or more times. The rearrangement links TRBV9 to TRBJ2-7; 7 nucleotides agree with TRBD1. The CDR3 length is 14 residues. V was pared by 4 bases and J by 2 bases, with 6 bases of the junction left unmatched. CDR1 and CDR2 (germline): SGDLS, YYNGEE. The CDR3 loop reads CASSPRTGPYEQYF. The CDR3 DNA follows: TGTGCCAGCAGCCCAAGGACAGGCCCCTACGAGCAGTACTTC.

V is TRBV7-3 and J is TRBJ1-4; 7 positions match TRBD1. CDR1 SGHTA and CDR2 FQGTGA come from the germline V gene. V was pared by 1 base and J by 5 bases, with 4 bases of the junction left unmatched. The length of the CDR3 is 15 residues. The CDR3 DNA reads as TGTGCCAGCAGCTTAAGGGACAGTCAGAATGAAAAACTGTTTTTT. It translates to CASSLRDSQNEKLFF.

The CDR3 reads CSGTSGGAGDTQYF. CDR3 sequence (DNA): TGCAGTGGGACCAGCGGGGGGGCAGGGGATACGCAGTATTTT. The V gene is TRBV20-1, the J gene TRBJ2-3; 10 nucleotides match TRBD2. V gave up 7 bases and J gave up 6 bases; unmatched junction bases: 10. This CDR3 is 14 amino acids long. From germline, CDR1 is DFQATT and CDR2 SNEGSKA (reference sequence).

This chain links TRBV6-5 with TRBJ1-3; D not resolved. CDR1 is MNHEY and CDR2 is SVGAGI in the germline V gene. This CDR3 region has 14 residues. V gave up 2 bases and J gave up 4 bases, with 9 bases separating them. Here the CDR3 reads CASSYDESGNTIYF. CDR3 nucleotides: TGTGCCAGCAGTTACGACGAGTCCGGAAACACCATATATTTT.

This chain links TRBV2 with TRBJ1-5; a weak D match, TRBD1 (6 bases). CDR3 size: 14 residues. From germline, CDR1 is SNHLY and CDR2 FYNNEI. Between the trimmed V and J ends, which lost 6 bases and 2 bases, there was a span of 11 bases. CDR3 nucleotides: TGTGCCAGCAGACAGGGATTTGGCAATCAGCCCCAGCATTTT. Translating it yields CASRQGFGNQPQHF.

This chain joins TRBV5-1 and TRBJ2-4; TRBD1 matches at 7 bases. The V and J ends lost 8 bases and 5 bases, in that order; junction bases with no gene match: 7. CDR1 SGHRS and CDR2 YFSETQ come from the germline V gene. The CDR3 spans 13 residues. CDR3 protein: CASTGTDQNIQYF. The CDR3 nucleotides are TGCGCCAGTACCGGGACAGATCAAAACATTCAGTACTTC.

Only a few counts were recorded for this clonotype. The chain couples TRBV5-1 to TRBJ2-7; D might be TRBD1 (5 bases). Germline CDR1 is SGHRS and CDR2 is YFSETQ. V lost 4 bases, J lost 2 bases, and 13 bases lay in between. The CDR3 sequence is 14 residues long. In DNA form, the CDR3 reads TGCGCCAGCAGCCATATTACAGGCACCTACGAGCAGTACTTC. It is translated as CASSHITGTYEQYF.

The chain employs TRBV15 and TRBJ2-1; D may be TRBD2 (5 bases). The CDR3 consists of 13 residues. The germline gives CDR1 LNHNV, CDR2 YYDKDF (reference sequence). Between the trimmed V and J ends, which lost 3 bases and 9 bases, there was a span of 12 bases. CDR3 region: CATSRAGVPEQFF. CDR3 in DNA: TGTGCCACCAGCAGGGCCGGGGTCCCTGAGCAGTTCTTC. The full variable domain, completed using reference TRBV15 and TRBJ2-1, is DAMVIQNPRYQVTQFGKPVTLSCSQTLNHNVMYWYQQKSSQAPKLLFHYYDKDFNNEADTPDNFQSRRPNTSFCFLDIRSPGLGDTAMYLCATSRAGVPEQFFGPGTRLTVL.

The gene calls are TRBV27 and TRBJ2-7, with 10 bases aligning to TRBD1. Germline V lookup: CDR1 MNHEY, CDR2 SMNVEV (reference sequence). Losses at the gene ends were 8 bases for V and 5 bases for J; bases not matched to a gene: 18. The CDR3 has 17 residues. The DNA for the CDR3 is TGTGCCAGCGGTTGTACTCTCCCGGGACAGGGGTTCGACGAGCAGTACTTC. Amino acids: CASGCTLPGQGFDEQYF.

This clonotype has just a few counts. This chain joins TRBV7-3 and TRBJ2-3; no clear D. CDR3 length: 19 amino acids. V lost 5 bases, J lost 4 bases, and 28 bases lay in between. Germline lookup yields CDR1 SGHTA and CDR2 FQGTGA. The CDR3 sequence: CASSPGYDRHPDRADTQYF. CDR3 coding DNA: TGTGCCAGCAGCCCCGGGTATGACCGGCACCCAGATCGGGCAGATACGCAGTATTTT.

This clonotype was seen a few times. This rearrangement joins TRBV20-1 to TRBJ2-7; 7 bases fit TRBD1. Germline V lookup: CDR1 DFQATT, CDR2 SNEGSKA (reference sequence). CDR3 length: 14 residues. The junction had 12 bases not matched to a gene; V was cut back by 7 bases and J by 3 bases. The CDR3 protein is CSEHRGLSYYEQYF. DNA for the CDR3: TGCAGTGAACACAGGGGCCTCTCTTACTACGAGCAGTACTTC.